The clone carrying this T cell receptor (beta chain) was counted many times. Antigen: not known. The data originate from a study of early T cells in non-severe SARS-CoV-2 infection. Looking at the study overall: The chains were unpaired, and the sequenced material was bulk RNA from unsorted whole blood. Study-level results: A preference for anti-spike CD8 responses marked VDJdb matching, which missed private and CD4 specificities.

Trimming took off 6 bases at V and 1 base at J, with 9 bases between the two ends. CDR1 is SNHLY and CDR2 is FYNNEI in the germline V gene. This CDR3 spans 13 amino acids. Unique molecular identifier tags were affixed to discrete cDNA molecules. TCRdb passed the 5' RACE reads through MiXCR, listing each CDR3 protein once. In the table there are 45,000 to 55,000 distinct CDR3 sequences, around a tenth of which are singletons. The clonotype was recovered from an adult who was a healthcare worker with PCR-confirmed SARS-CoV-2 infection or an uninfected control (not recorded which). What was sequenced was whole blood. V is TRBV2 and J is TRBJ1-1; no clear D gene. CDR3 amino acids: CASRLQSNTEAFF. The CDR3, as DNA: TGTGCCAGCAGGTTACAGTCGAACACTGAAGCTTTCTTT.